The 28 T cell receptor beta chains below all came from one sample that was sequenced in a study of beta chain features in type 1 diabetes. Expressed TCRB transcripts were sequenced, since all the RNA that had been isolated was reverse transcribed. The table came from immunoSEQ multiplex PCR; TCRdb's copy has only in-frame clones and leaves some out. Of 350,000 to 450,000 clones listed, around 14% are singletons. Input material: naive CD4+ T cells from blood. The receptors were sampled from a man between 25 and 39 years old in good health.

This clone has more than one count but fewer than ten. In DNA, the CDR3 is TGCGCCAGCAGCCAAGCGGGGCCGTACACCGGGGAGCTGTTTTTT. Amino acids: CASSQAGPYTGELFF. V and J are TRBV4-1 and TRBJ2-2; D may correspond to TRBD1 or TRBD2 (5 bases each). Germline V CDR1 and CDR2: MGHRA, YSYEKL. The CDR3 covers 15 residues. Trimming removed 1 base from V and 3 bases from J, with 9 bases in between.

The chain links TRBV6-5 to TRBJ1-2, with 7 bases that match TRBD1. J was trimmed by 7 bases and V by 5 bases; bases with no gene match: 4. CDR3 length: 12 amino acids. Germline V gene sequence: CDR1 MNHEY, CDR2 SVGAGI. The CDR3 region has the DNA TGTGCCAGCAGTCGACAGGGAGGTGGCTACACCTTC. Amino acid sequence: CASSRQGGGYTF.

The chain links TRBV10-3 to TRBJ2-7, with D tentatively TRBD2 (5 bases). V gave up 3 bases and J gave up 2 bases, with 8 bases separating them. CDR1 and CDR2 from the germline V gene are ENHRY and SYGVKD. There are 13 residues in the CDR3. CDR3 sequence: CAISDGEAYEQYV. The CDR3 DNA reads as TGTGCCATCAGTGACGGGGAAGCCTACGAGCAGTACGTC.

The chain is built from TRBV14 and TRBJ2-2, with 9 positions matching TRBD2. V shed 5 bases, J shed 7 bases, and the junction held 5 bases outside the gene matches. This CDR3 spans 14 amino acids. Germline V gene lookup returns CDR1 SGHDN and CDR2 FVKESK. The CDR3 region has the DNA TGTGCCAGCAGCGGGACTAGCATCATCGGGGAGCTGTTTTTT. This gives the protein CASSGTSIIGELFF.

The chain employs TRBV5-1 and TRBJ2-5, with 8 bases aligning to TRBD1. The CDR3 spans 14 residues. Trimming at V came to 2 bases and at J to 4 bases, leaving 4 bases not matched to a gene. Germline-derived CDR1 and CDR2 are SGHRS and YFSETQ. CDR3 protein: CASSLSRGRETQYF. The DNA for the CDR3 is TGCGCCAGCAGCTTATCCAGGGGGCGAGAGACCCAGTACTTC.

The chain is built from TRBV27 and TRBJ1-1; no reliable D call. Trimming removed 5 bases at V and 7 bases at J, with 11 bases between. This CDR3 has 12 residues. Per the germline V gene, CDR1 is MNHEY and CDR2 is SMNVEV (reference sequence). This chain's CDR3 is CASSPLGVEAFF. The CDR3 DNA follows: TGTGCCAGCAGTCCCTTGGGTGTTGAAGCTTTCTTT.

This sequence joins TRBV18 and TRBJ2-1; D is ambiguous. The CDR3 is 12 residues long. Germline CDR1 and CDR2: KGHSH and LQKENI. V was cut by 6 bases and J by 6 bases, with 9 bases left in between. This CDR3 reads CASSLSGNEQFF. The DNA for the CDR3 is TGTGCCAGCTCCCTTTCAGGCAATGAGCAGTTCTTC. The full variable domain, its missing parts supplied by reference TRBV18 and TRBJ2-1, is NAGVMQNPRHLVRRRGQEARLRCSPMKGHSHVYWYRQLPEEGLKFMVYLQKENIIDESGMPKERFSAEFPKEGPSILRIQQVVRGDSAAYFCASSLSGNEQFFGPGTRLTVL.

The V and J genes are TRBV6-6 and TRBJ2-7; 8 positions match TRBD2. The CDR3 length is 12 residues. Per the germline V gene, CDR1 is MNHNY and CDR2 is SVGAGI (reference sequence). V shed 5 bases and J 3 bases; nucleotides not matched to a gene: 0. CDR3 in amino acids: CASSSGSYEQYV. CDR3 in DNA: TGTGCCAGCAGTAGCGGGAGCTACGAGCAGTACGTC.

This clone was observed a few times. The chain couples TRBV9 to TRBJ2-3; D gene uncertain. The CDR3 is 13 amino acids. Trimming took 0 bases from V and 6 from J, leaving 8 bases between them. Germline CDR1 SGDLS, CDR2 YYNGEE. The CDR3 bases are TGTGCCAGCAGCGTAGACATTGGGGATACGCAGTATTTT. Translated: CASSVDIGDTQYF.

The table lists this clone with a few counts. V is TRBV4-3 and J is TRBJ2-7, with 8 bases lining up with TRBD2. V gave up 6 bases and J gave up 0 bases; unmatched junction bases: 13. There are 17 residues in the CDR3. Germline V gene lookup returns CDR1 LGHNA and CDR2 YSLEER. CDR3 protein: CASRRGLFSGASYEQYV. CDR3 nucleotides: TGCGCCAGCAGGAGGGGCCTCTTTAGCGGGGCCTCCTACGAGCAGTACGTC.

The chain combines TRBV7-7 with TRBJ2-5; D is tentatively TRBD1 or TRBD2 (5 bases each). V was pared by 1 base and J by 5 bases, with 14 bases between. This CDR3 comprises 15 residues. Per germline, CDR1 SSHAT and CDR2 FNYEAQ (reference sequence). Written as DNA, the CDR3 is TGTGCCAGCAGCTTAGTGCCGGGACGGGTGGAGACCCAGTACTTC. Translated: CASSLVPGRVETQYF.

This clone has just a few counts. Here the CDR3 reads CATSVEGGSLEQYV. CDR3 nucleotide sequence: TGTGCCACCAGCGTAGAGGGGGGTTCCCTCGAGCAGTACGTC. This chain connects TRBV15 to TRBJ2-7; possibly TRBD1 or TRBD2 for D (6 bases each). Germline assignment: CDR1 LNHNV and CDR2 YYDKDF (reference sequence). CDR3 size: 14 residues. The ends were cut back, 5 bases at V and 6 bases at J, with 17 bases in the middle.

The chain has TRBV7-8 and TRBJ2-6; TRBD2 might be the D (7 bases). This CDR3 contains 16 residues. The V gene lost 5 bases and the J gene lost 7 bases, with 18 bases spanning the gap. Germline values: CDR1 SGHVS, CDR2 FQNEAQ. CDR3 coding DNA: TGTGCCAGCAGCCCAAAGGGGGGGCCTCGAGCCAACGTCCTGACTTTC. Its protein product is CASSPKGGPRANVLTF.

This clone was counted a few times. The chain recombines TRBV6-5 with TRBJ2-3; possibly TRBD2 for D (6 bases). The germline V gene has CDR1 MNHEY and CDR2 SVGAGI. V was clipped by 8 bases and J by 6 bases, with 12 bases between them. The CDR3 runs to 12 residues. CDR3 nucleotides: TGTGCCAGCGGGACTCGACGGGATACGCAGTATTTT. Residues: CASGTRRDTQYF.

In this sample, this clone turned up a few times. The V gene is TRBV29-1, the J gene TRBJ1-1; possibly TRBD1 for D (6 bases). Trimming left V 7 bases short and J 2 bases short, with 17 bases between. The V gene's germline CDR1 is SQVTM and CDR2 ANQGSEA. The CDR3 is made up of 14 amino acids. CDR3 nucleotide sequence: TGCAGCGACGCGAAGACAGGAATTAACACTGAAGCTTTCTTT. Translation: CSDAKTGINTEAFF.

The rearrangement links TRBV4-3 to TRBJ1-2, with no clear D. V lost 1 base and J lost 4, with 13 bases in between. In germline, CDR1 is LGHNA, CDR2 YSLEER. The length of the CDR3 is 15 residues. The CDR3: CASSQVGDTGYGYTF. The CDR3 coding sequence is TGCGCCAGCAGCCAAGTCGGAGACACCGGCTATGGCTACACCTTC.

This clone was seen a few times. The rearrangement links TRBV19 to TRBJ1-3; a possible D gene is TRBD1 (5 bases). CDR1 and CDR2 from the germline V gene are LNHDA and SQIVND (reference sequence). V was pared by 1 base and J by 5 bases, with 18 bases between. The CDR3 extends over 17 amino acids. CDR3: CASSIVEPGMLRNTIYF. The CDR3 DNA reads TGTGCCAGTAGTATAGTGGAGCCAGGGATGCTACGAAACACCATATATTTT.

The rearrangement uses TRBV7-2 and TRBJ2-5; tentatively, D is TRBD2 (6 bases). Between the trimmed V and J ends, which lost 5 bases and 5 bases, there was a span of 15 bases. The CDR3 has 14 residues. Germline values: CDR1 SGHTA, CDR2 FQGNSA. CDR3 loop: CASSHGGGRETQYF. Here the CDR3 DNA reads TGTGCCAGCAGCCACGGAGGAGGGCGGGAGACCCAGTACTTC.

The V gene is TRBV6-5, the J gene TRBJ2-7, with 8 nucleotides matching TRBD2. Trimming at V came to 0 bases and at J to 3 bases, leaving 4 bases not matched to a gene. Germline CDR1 MNHEY, CDR2 SVGAGI. The CDR3 extends over 15 amino acids. CDR3 DNA: TGTGCCAGCAGTTACTCGGTTAGCGGGGACTACGAGCAGTACTTC. It translates to CASSYSVSGDYEQYF.

Written as DNA, the CDR3 is TGCAGCGTTGCTGCGGGGGGCGCGGGTCAGCCCCAGCATTTT. It codes for CSVAAGGAGQPQHF. The rearrangement joins TRBV29-1 to TRBJ1-5, with D maybe TRBD1 (6 bases). Trimming removed 4 bases from V and 6 bases from J, with 16 bases in between. The germline V gene encodes CDR1 SQVTM and CDR2 ANQGSEA. The CDR3 sequence is 14 residues long.

Only a few counts were recorded for this clone. The genes are TRBV21-1 and TRBJ2-7; no DNA check was done on the table's D call, TRBD1. TRBV21-1 is a recognized pseudogene. The CDR3 spans 14 residues. In DNA, the CDR3 is TGTGCCAGCAGCACACGCCACAGCTCCTACGAGCAGTACGTC. Residues: CASSTRHSSYEQYV.

This rearrangement joins TRBV4-3 to TRBJ2-5, with D hard to call. This CDR3 has 14 amino acids. The germline CDR1 and CDR2 sequences are LGHNA and YSLEER. V was clipped by 1 base and J by 1 base, with 7 bases between them. Here the CDR3 DNA reads TGCGCCAGCAGCCAAGCAGCGACCCAAGAGACCCAGTACTTC. This translates into CASSQAATQETQYF.

The CDR3 sequence: CASSQGQGNYNEQFF. The CDR3 DNA is TGCGCCAGCAGCCAAGGACAGGGCAACTACAATGAGCAGTTCTTC. The chain employs TRBV4-3 and TRBJ2-1; the match to TRBD1 covers 7 bases. This CDR3 region has 15 residues. V lost 1 base and J lost 3; bases outside the gene matches: 3. Germline V gene sequence: CDR1 LGHNA, CDR2 YSLEER.

This clone was observed a handful of times. The J gene is TRBJ2-5, the V gene TRBV7-2; the D call may be TRBD1 or TRBD2 (6 bases each). V was cut by 1 base and J by 5 bases, with 11 bases left in between. Per germline, CDR1 SGHTA and CDR2 FQGNSA. This CDR3 comprises 14 residues. CDR3 amino acids: CASSLGRGPETQYF. Written as DNA, the CDR3 is TGTGCCAGCAGCTTAGGTCGGGGGCCGGAGACCCAGTACTTC.

A few counts support this clone. The CDR3 DNA is TGTGCCAGCAGCTCGTTGGCAGGAGGATACAATGAGCAGTTCTTC. This encodes CASSSLAGGYNEQFF. The chain joins TRBV11-2 to TRBJ2-1, with D possibly matching TRBD2 (5 bases). Between the trimmed V and J ends, which lost 4 bases and 4 bases, there was a span of 14 bases. The CDR3 covers 15 residues. Germline V gene data show CDR1 as SGHAT and CDR2 as FQNNGV.

The chain links TRBV7-9 to TRBJ1-2; no clear D. CDR3 size: 13 residues. V dropped 1 base and J dropped 6 bases, with 9 bases sitting between them. The germline CDR1 and CDR2 sequences are SEHNR and FQNEAQ (reference sequence). The CDR3 DNA sequence: TGTGCCAGCAGCTTAGAGGCCCCTAATGGCTACACCTTC. Translation gives CASSLEAPNGYTF.

V usage is TRBV7-2 and J usage is TRBJ1-2; unclear D gene. The V gene lost 5 bases and the J gene lost 0 bases, with 10 bases spanning the gap. The CDR3 spans 14 residues. The germline V gene encodes CDR1 SGHTA and CDR2 FQGNSA. As DNA, the CDR3 is TGTGCCAGCAGCACGGCAGGTCCTAACTATGGCTACACCTTC. Its protein product is CASSTAGPNYGYTF.

The chain carries TRBV7-2 and TRBJ2-7, with D perhaps matching TRBD2 (6 bases). V shed 5 bases and J shed 4 bases, with 12 bases lying between them. Germline assignment: CDR1 SGHTA and CDR2 FQGNSA. The CDR3 contains 13 residues. The CDR3 nucleotides are TGTGCCAGCAGCCCCCGAGGAGGGTACGAGCAGTACGTC. Protein product: CASSPRGGYEQYV.